What follows describes a single TCR beta chain. Its matching antigen is unknown. This sample was included in a study of shared clonotypes between healthy human individuals. About the research overall: Three men and a couple of women, aged 18 to 49, were donors. For every donor, three CD4 naive, three CD4 memory, two CD8 naive and one CD8 memory plates were used.

Points from the study as a whole: A generally larger estimated richness was seen in naive subsets than in memory subsets.

Trimming pared 1 base from V and 2 bases from J, leaving 13 bases between. Germline CDR1 SEHNR, CDR2 FQNEAQ (reference sequence). There are 16 residues in the CDR3. Using immunoSEQ multiplex PCR, the repertoire was profiled, and TCRdb retains in-frame clones only, with some absent. In the table there are some 900,000 clones, over 60% of which are singletons. The TCR sequence derives from a young man in good health. The chain recombines TRBV7-9 with TRBJ2-3, with D perhaps assigned TRBD1 or TRBD2 (6 bases each). Sequencing was done on a sample of memory CD4+ T cells sorted from blood. Subset: CD45RA-negative fraction. DNA for the CDR3: TGTGCCAGCAGCTTAGTGGCCTGGGGGGCCACAGATACGCAGTATTTT. This translates into CASSLVAWGATDTQYF.